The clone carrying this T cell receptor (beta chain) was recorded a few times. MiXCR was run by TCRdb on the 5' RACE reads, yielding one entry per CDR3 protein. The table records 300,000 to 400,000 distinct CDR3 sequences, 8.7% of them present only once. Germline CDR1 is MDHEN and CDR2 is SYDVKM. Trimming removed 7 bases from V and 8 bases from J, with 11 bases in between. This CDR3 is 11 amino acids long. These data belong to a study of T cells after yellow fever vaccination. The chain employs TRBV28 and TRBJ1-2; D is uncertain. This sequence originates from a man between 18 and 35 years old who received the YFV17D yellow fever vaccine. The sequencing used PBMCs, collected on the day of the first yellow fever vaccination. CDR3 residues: CASTPGLGYTF. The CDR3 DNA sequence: TGTGCCAGCACGCCAGGACTCGGCTACACCTTC.